This entry describes one T cell receptor beta chain. Per the germline V gene, CDR1 is KGHSH and CDR2 is LQKENI. Trimming took 3 bases from V and 6 from J, leaving 11 bases between them. The CDR3 is 13 residues long. These data come from a study of shared clonotypes between healthy human individuals. The assay was immunoSEQ multiplex PCR, and TCRdb's table has in-frame clones only and misses some. In the table there are about 960,000 clones, approximately 80% of which are singletons. The source of this sequence is a man aged 18 to 30 in good health. The chain uses TRBV18 and TRBJ1-2; D unclear. Input material: memory CD4+ T cells sorted from blood. Subset denoted: CD45RA-negative fraction. In DNA, the CDR3 is TGTGCCAGCTCACCCAGAAGGACCGATGGCTACACCTTC. Encoded protein: CASSPRRTDGYTF.